This is a list of T cell receptor beta chains from one sample in a study of shared clonotypes between healthy human individuals. Data came from immunoSEQ multiplex PCR; TCRdb stores just in-frame clones and leaves some out. The table lists 330,000 or so clones, more than 60% of them singletons, with roughly a tenth in the top ten. The sample comprised memory CD4+ T cells sorted from blood. These receptors originate from a man aged 30-40 years in good health. CDR3s include the opening cysteine and the closing phenylalanine or tryptophan. A D gene is named only where the DNA matches it firmly. Size is omitted from some rows. Given values are once, few, many or a class for expanded clones.

- TRBJ2-1 TRBV30 - TGTGCCTGGAGTGTAAAGGGGAATGAGCAGTTCTTC CAWSVKGNEQFF
- TRBJ1-1 TRBV6-1 - - CASSEVGRGTEASF
TRBD1 TRBJ1-1 TRBV4-1 - TGCGCCAGCAGCCAAGAGGGACAGGGAATAAAAGCTTTCTTT CASSQEGQGIKAFF
- TRBJ2-3 TRBV2 few TGTGCCAGCAGGGGGATAGGGGCGAGCACAGATACGCAGTATTTT CASRGIGASTDTQYF
- TRBJ1-4 TRBV5-1 - TGCGCCAGCAGCTTTGTCCCCAATGAAAAACTGTTTTTT CASSFVPNEKLFF
- TRBJ2-7 TRBV5-1 - TGCGCCAGCAGCGGTCAGGGTTTCTACGAGCAGTACTTC CASSGQGFYEQYF
TRBD1 TRBJ2-5 TRBV6-1 - TGTGCCAGCACCCTGGACAGGGGCGGGGAGACCCAGTACTTC CASTLDRGGETQYF
TRBD1 TRBJ1-1 TRBV6-5 once TGTGCCAGCAGTTACTATGAACAGGGGACTGAAGCTTTCTTT CASSYYEQGTEAFF
TRBD2 TRBJ2-1 TRBV5-1 - TGCGCCAGCAGCTTGGTAGAGGGAATAGCGGGAGTGTTCTTAGGTGAGCAGTTCTTC CASSLVEGIAGVFLGEQFF
TRBD1 TRBJ2-6 TRBV18 - TGTGCCAGCTCACCCTACACAGGGGGCCATTCTGGGGCCAACGTCCTGACTTTC CASSPYTGGHSGANVLTF
- TRBJ1-4 TRBV6-5 - TGTGCCAGCAGCCCACTGACAGGCGAAAAACTGTTTTTT CASSPLTGEKLFF
- TRBJ1-2 TRBV5-5 - TGTGCCAGCAGCCCGGACACCGGGAGGGGCTACACCTTC CASSPDTGRGYTF
TRBD2 TRBJ2-3 TRBV5-1 - TGCGCCAGCAGCTTGACCCTCGGACTAGCGGGAGTAATGGGGGGTACGCAGTATTTT CASSLTLGLAGVMGGTQYF
- TRBJ1-4 TRBV9 - TGTGCCAGCAGCGTAGGGGCAGGTAATGAAAAACTGTTTTTT CASSVGAGNEKLFF
- TRBJ2-2 TRBV5-1 - TGCGCCAGCAGTCGAGACAAAACCGGGGAGCTGTTTTTT CASSRDKTGELFF
- TRBJ2-7 TRBV7-2 - TGTGCCAGCAGCTTAGGGGGGGCCCACCCTTACGAGCAGTACTTC CASSLGGAHPYEQYF
TRBD2 TRBJ2-1 TRBV5-1 - TGCGCCAGCAGCCCGGGGACTAGCGGGCCGGGGGGCAATGAGCAGTTCTTC CASSPGTSGPGGNEQFF
- TRBJ2-2 TRBV19 - TGTGCCAGTTCCAGAAAATGGGGCACCGGGGAGCTGTTTTTT CASSRKWGTGELFF
TRBD2 TRBJ2-3 TRBV15 - TGTGCCACCAGCAGAGATCTGTGGGGCGGGGGTACGCAGTATTTT CATSRDLWGGGTQYF
TRBD1 TRBJ2-5 TRBV28 - TGTGCCAGCAGTTCCTCAGACAGGGGCAGCGAGACCCAGTACTTC CASSSSDRGSETQYF
TRBD2 TRBJ2-1 TRBV2 - TGTGCCAGCAGTGAAGAGGTGCGGGGGGAGCAGTTCTTC CASSEEVRGEQFF
- TRBJ2-7 TRBV10-3 - TGTGCCATCAGTAGAGAGGGACTTCAAACCTCCTACGAGCAGTACTTC CAISREGLQTSYEQYF
TRBD1 TRBJ2-5 TRBV5-6 - TGTGCCAGCAGCTTCACAGGGGTTGGAGAGACCCAGTACTTC CASSFTGVGETQYF
- TRBJ2-5 TRBV19 - TGTGCCAGTAGTACTAGGCTTGGGACCCAGTACTTC CASSTRLGTQYF
TRBD2 TRBJ2-7 TRBV9 few TGTGCCAGCAGCGCGGATACTAGCGGGATCTACGAGCAGTACTTC CASSADTSGIYEQYF
TRBD1 TRBJ1-4 TRBV28 - TGTGCCAGCAGTAGACCCGGGACAGGGGGAATTGGGACTAATGAAAAACTGTTTTTT CASSRPGTGGIGTNEKLFF
TRBD1 TRBJ2-1 TRBV5-1 once TGCGCCAGCAGCTTGGTTCCCGGGACAGACAATGAGCAGTTCTTC CASSLVPGTDNEQFF
TRBD2 TRBJ2-3 TRBV7-9 - TGTGCCAGCAGCTCGCCGAGCGGGAGGGCCACAGATACGCAGTATTTT CASSSPSGRATDTQYF
TRBD2 TRBJ2-1 TRBV5-4 once TGTGCCAGCAGTAGCGCCACTAGCGGGAAGAGCTCCTACAATGAGCAGTTCTTC CASSSATSGKSSYNEQFF
- TRBJ2-7 TRBV18 - TGTGCCAGCTCAACAGAGACCCTGTACGAGCAGTACTTC CASSTETLYEQYF
- TRBJ2-7 TRBV11-2 - TGTGCCAGCAGCTTAACCCCCAGGGATGGCGAGCAGTACTTC CASSLTPRDGEQYF
- TRBJ2-5 TRBV5-4 - TGTGCCAGCAGCTTGGTTGCCACAAATCAAGAGACCCAGTACTTC CASSLVATNQETQYF
- TRBJ1-5 TRBV28 - TGTGCCAGCAGCCGGACAGTACTCACTACTAATCAGCCCCAGCATTTT CASSRTVLTTNQPQHF
- TRBJ2-1 TRBV2 few TGTGCCATCTCCCCATCAGCCAATGAGCAGTTCTTC CAISPSANEQFF
- TRBJ2-7 TRBV7-2 few TGTGCCAGCAGTTCCAACAGAGCCGCCTACGAGCAGTACTTC CASSSNRAAYEQYF
TRBD2 TRBJ2-7 TRBV6-1 many TGTGCCAGCAGTGCGGACGGGAGGGCCTGGGAGCAGTACTTC CASSADGRAWEQYF
TRBD2 TRBJ2-1 TRBV4-3 - TGCGCCAGCAGCCAAGAAGGGACTAGCGGGTCGAGCTCCTACAATGAGCAGTTCTTC CASSQEGTSGSSSYNEQFF
- TRBJ2-2 TRBV7-6 - TGTGCCAGCAGCTTCTCAGGGACCAACACCGGGGAGCTGTTTTTT CASSFSGTNTGELFF
TRBD1 TRBJ2-5 TRBV19 - TGTGCCAGTAGCAAACTTACAGGGGATCTCGGACAAGAGACCCAGTACTTC CASSKLTGDLGQETQYF
TRBD2 TRBJ2-2 TRBV30 - TGTGCCTGGACCCTAGCGGGAGTTGGCACCGGGGAGCTGTTTTTT CAWTLAGVGTGELFF
- TRBJ2-1 TRBV7-7 - TGTGCCAGCAGCTTCAGACTAGGCAATGAGCAGTTCTTC CASSFRLGNEQFF
- TRBJ1-4 TRBV2 few TGTGCCAGCAGACGGGACCGTACGTCAGGGCTACTGTTTTTT CASRRDRTSGLLFF
- TRBJ1-2 TRBV7-2 once TGTGCCAGCAGCATTCCGGCGGGCAGGGGAGGCTACACCTTC CASSIPAGRGGYTF
- TRBJ2-5 TRBV11-3 - TGTGCCAGCTCCTTTGGGCCCCAAGAGACCCAGTACTTC CASSFGPQETQYF
- TRBJ1-2 TRBV5-6 - TGTGCCAGCAGCTTGGAGGCAGAAGGCTACACCTTC CASSLEAEGYTF
- TRBJ2-1 TRBV5-1 - TGCGCCAGCAGCTTGTCCCCTGGCCTGAATAACCGCGATGAGCAGTTCTTC CASSLSPGLNNRDEQFF
- TRBJ2-2 TRBV11-1 - TGTGCCAGCAGCCACCTTTGGGGGAGGACCGGGGAGCTGTTTTTT CASSHLWGRTGELFF
- TRBJ2-1 TRBV27 once TGTGCCAGCTCCGAGAGGGGTGTGCAGTTCTTC CASSERGVQFF
- TRBJ2-7 TRBV19 many TGTGCCAGTAGTAGCCTAAGCCTCCGTTCGAGGGAGCAGTACTTC CASSSLSLRSREQYF
- TRBJ2-5 TRBV18 - TGTGCCAGCTCACCACTTTCCCAAGAGACCCAGTACTTC CASSPLSQETQYF
TRBD1 TRBJ1-1 TRBV27 - TGTGCCAGCAGAAAGTCTCGGGACAGGGGGCGGACTGAAGCTTTCTTT CASRKSRDRGRTEAFF
- TRBJ2-5 TRBV19 - TGTGCCAGTAGGGGGGCAGGGATGGGCCCCCAGTACTTC CASRGAGMGPQYF
- TRBJ2-3 TRBV7-2 - TGTGCCAGCAGCCCTACCACAGATACGCAGTATTTT CASSPTTDTQYF
- TRBJ2-5 TRBV7-9 few TGTGCCAGCAGCTTAACGTTAGGGACCCAGTACTTC CASSLTLGTQYF
TRBD1 TRBJ2-2 TRBV7-7 few TGTGCCAGCAGCCTAAACCCGGGACAGGGCGTCGGGGAGCTGTTTTTT CASSLNPGQGVGELFF
- TRBJ1-5 TRBV6-1 many TGTGCCAGCGAAGTGACAGTTAATCAGCCCCAGCATTTT CASEVTVNQPQHF
- TRBJ2-3 TRBV5-4 - TGTGCCAGCAGCTTGGAAAAGGTTATGGATACGCAGTATTTT CASSLEKVMDTQYF
TRBD1 TRBJ2-5 TRBV11-2 - TGTGCCAGCAGCTTACGGACAGGGATGTTAGCGCAAGAGACCCAGTACTTC CASSLRTGMLAQETQYF
TRBD2 TRBJ2-1 TRBV7-9 few TGTGCCAGCAGCCTCTCACTAGCGGGAAGTGGCAATGAGCAGTTCTTC CASSLSLAGSGNEQFF